This T cell receptor beta chain was observed in a study of blood T cell repertoires in COVID-19. Study as a whole: Collection of acute and convalescent COVID-19 samples took place in the United States, Italy and Spain. The analysed material was cDNA or gDNA that came from T cells, B-cell-depleted T cells, or PBMCs.

Here immunoSEQ multiplex PCR was the method, and the copy in TCRdb shows in-frame clones only, minus some. The table has approximately 200,000 clones, approximately 83% seen once. This clone was detected only a few times. The clonotype was recovered from a woman between 40 and 50 years old with acute COVID-19. Sequenced: PBMCs or T cells enriched from blood (not recorded which).

The CDR3 loop is CASSLEAGGPYEQYF. For the CDR3, the DNA is TGTGCCAGCAGTTTAGAGGCAGGGGGTCCGTACGAGCAGTACTTC. The chain has TRBV27 and TRBJ2-7, with 7 nucleotides matching TRBD1. In germline, CDR1 is MNHEY, CDR2 SMNVEV (reference sequence). The ends lost 2 bases at V and 4 bases at J; junction bases unmatched: 8. The CDR3 runs 15 residues.